The present T cell receptor beta chain was sequenced within a study of beta chain features in type 1 diabetes. Study-wide findings and caveats: Shorter TCRB CDR3s, moderately but significantly so, were found in Type 1 diabetes patients in all four CD4+ subsets. Sequencing of cDNA might inflate the share of cells that strongly express TCR.

Expressed TCRB transcripts were sequenced because the isolated RNA had all been reverse transcribed beforehand. The assay was immunoSEQ multiplex PCR, and TCRdb's table has in-frame clones only and misses some. This sample has hundreds of thousands of clones; around an eighth occur once, and the top ten carry nearly 0.04%. The germline V gene has CDR1 SGHRS and CDR2 YFSETQ. CDR3 length: 14 residues. Trimming took 4 bases from V and 9 from J, leaving 20 bases between them. Purity exceeded 95% in all sorted populations. Details on this clone: Its antigen remains unidentified.

The sequence derives from a man between 18 and 35 years old with type 1 diabetes. Source material: naive CD4+ T cells from blood. V gene TRBV5-1 combines with J gene TRBJ2-7; D is ambiguous. CDR3 in DNA: TGCGCCAGCAGCGACGACGGTAGGTCAGGCGGGCAGTACTTC. Translated, it gives CASSDDGRSGGQYF. The full variable domain, in which reference TRBV5-1 and TRBJ2-7 provide the parts outside the CDR3, is KAGVTQTPRYLIKTRGQQVTLSCSPISGHRSVSWYQQTPGQGLQFLFEYFSETQRNKGNFPGRFSGRQFSNSRSEMNVSTLELGDSALYLCASSDDGRSGGQYFGPGTRLTVT.